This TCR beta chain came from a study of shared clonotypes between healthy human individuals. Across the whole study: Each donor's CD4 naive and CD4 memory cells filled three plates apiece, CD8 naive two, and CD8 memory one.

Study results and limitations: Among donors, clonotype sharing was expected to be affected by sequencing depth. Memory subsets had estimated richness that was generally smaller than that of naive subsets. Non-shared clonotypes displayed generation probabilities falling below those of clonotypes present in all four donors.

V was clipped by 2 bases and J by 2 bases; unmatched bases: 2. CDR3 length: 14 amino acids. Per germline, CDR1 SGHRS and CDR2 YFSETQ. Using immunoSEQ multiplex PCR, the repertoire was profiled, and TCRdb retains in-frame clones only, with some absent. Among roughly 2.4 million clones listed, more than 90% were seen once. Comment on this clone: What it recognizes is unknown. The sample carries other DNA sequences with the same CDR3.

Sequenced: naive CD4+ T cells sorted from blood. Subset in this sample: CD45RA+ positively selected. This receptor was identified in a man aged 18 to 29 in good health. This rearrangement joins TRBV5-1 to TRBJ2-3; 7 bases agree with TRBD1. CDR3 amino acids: CASSLGQDTDTQYF. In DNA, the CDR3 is TGCGCCAGCAGCTTAGGACAGGACACAGATACGCAGTATTTT.